A selection of T cell receptor beta chains follows, all from one sample in a study of PD-1 blockade in classical Hodgkin lymphoma. The method was immunoSEQ multiplex PCR; TCRdb's version includes in-frame clones alone and lacks a portion of them. There are more than 15,000 clones in the sample; approximately 86% occur only once, and around 3.9% lies in the top ten. Sequencing was carried out using peripheral blood mononuclear cells (PBMCs). The receptors shown here come from a human donor with classical Hodgkin lymphoma. CDR3s include the opening cysteine and the closing phenylalanine or tryptophan. The D gene is left open where the match is weak. Where a row states a size, it is once, few, many or the class of an expanded clone; other rows omit it.

j_gene: TRBJ2-7
abundance: NA
d_gene: NA
v_gene: TRBV19
CDR3nt: TGTGCCAGTAGTATCCGGGACGGACCCTACGAGCAGTACTTC
CDR3aa: CASSIRDGPYEQYF

j_gene: TRBJ2-7
abundance: NA
d_gene: NA
v_gene: TRBV5-6
CDR3nt: TGTGCCAGCACCCCCCTGCCCGGGGCCACCTCTTACGAGCAGTACTTC
CDR3aa: CASTPLPGATSYEQYF

j_gene: TRBJ2-3
abundance: NA
d_gene: NA
v_gene: TRBV7-2
CDR3nt: TGTGCCAGCAGCCCCTTTGTGACCACAGATACGCAGTATTTT
CDR3aa: CASSPFVTTDTQYF

j_gene: TRBJ1-5
abundance: NA
d_gene: NA
v_gene: TRBV10-1
CDR3nt: TGCGCCAGCAGTGAGCCACGGGACGTCCACGATAGCAATCAGCCCCAGCATTTT
CDR3aa: CASSEPRDVHDSNQPQHF

j_gene: TRBJ2-1
abundance: NA
d_gene: TRBD2
v_gene: TRBV7-2
CDR3nt: TGTGCCAGCAGTCACCGGGGGACTAGCGGAGCAAGGAATGAGCAGTTCTTC
CDR3aa: CASSHRGTSGARNEQFF

j_gene: TRBJ2-7
abundance: NA
d_gene: TRBD1
v_gene: TRBV27
CDR3nt: TGTGCCAGCAGGAGTAAGGGACAGAATCCCTACGAGCAGTACTTC
CDR3aa: CASRSKGQNPYEQYF

j_gene: TRBJ1-2
abundance: NA
d_gene: TRBD1
v_gene: TRBV5-1
CDR3nt: TGCGCCAGCAGGATTGGGGGGACAGGGCGCTATGGCTACACCTTC
CDR3aa: CASRIGGTGRYGYTF

j_gene: TRBJ2-5
abundance: NA
d_gene: NA
v_gene: TRBV28
CDR3nt: TGTGCCAGCACTTCCTTCCAGGGATCGGAGACCCAGTACTTC
CDR3aa: CASTSFQGSETQYF

j_gene: TRBJ1-4
abundance: NA
d_gene: NA
v_gene: TRBV30
CDR3nt: TGTGCCTACTCGGGGGCTGGTGAAAAACTGTTTTTT
CDR3aa: CAYSGAGEKLFF

j_gene: TRBJ2-5
abundance: NA
d_gene: TRBD2
v_gene: TRBV28
CDR3nt: TGTGCCAGCACCCGGACTAGCGGGACACGAGAGACCCAGTACTTC
CDR3aa: CASTRTSGTRETQYF

j_gene: TRBJ2-7
abundance: NA
d_gene: NA
v_gene: TRBV18
CDR3nt: TGTGCCAGCTCTTCCGGCGTCGGACAGATGAGCTCCTACGAGCAGTACTTC
CDR3aa: CASSSGVGQMSSYEQYF

j_gene: TRBJ2-6
abundance: NA
d_gene: NA
v_gene: TRBV7-2
CDR3nt: TGTGCCAGCAGTGGGGTCGGCCGCTCTGGGGCCAACGTCCTGACTTTC
CDR3aa: CASSGVGRSGANVLTF

j_gene: TRBJ2-7
abundance: once
d_gene: TRBD2
v_gene: TRBV27
CDR3nt: TGTGCCAGCAGTTTATACGCCCCGGGAGGCTCACGACACTACGAGCAGTACTTC
CDR3aa: CASSLYAPGGSRHYEQYF

j_gene: TRBJ2-6
abundance: NA
d_gene: NA
v_gene: TRBV30
CDR3nt: TGTGCCTGGAGCCCGTATGGGCGAACTGGGGCCAACGTCCTGACTTTC
CDR3aa: CAWSPYGRTGANVLTF

j_gene: TRBJ2-5
abundance: NA
d_gene: NA
v_gene: TRBV18
CDR3nt: TGTGCCAGCTCACCAGACAGTCAAGAGACCCAGTACTTC
CDR3aa: CASSPDSQETQYF

j_gene: TRBJ1-2
abundance: NA
d_gene: NA
v_gene: TRBV28
CDR3nt: TGTGCCAGCAGCTCTGGCGTGGCAGGCTCCTTTACTAACTATGGCTACACCTTC
CDR3aa: CASSSGVAGSFTNYGYTF

j_gene: TRBJ2-2
abundance: NA
d_gene: TRBD2
v_gene: TRBV7-6
CDR3nt: TGTGCCAGCAGCCCTCGCGGGCGGGAGTACGACACCGGGGAGCTGTTTTTT
CDR3aa: CASSPRGREYDTGELFF

j_gene: TRBJ2-1
abundance: NA
d_gene: TRBD1
v_gene: TRBV10-1
CDR3nt: TGCGCCAGCAGTGAGTCAAAGGCAGGGGGCGCCGAGTTCTTC
CDR3aa: CASSESKAGGAEFF

j_gene: TRBJ1-1
abundance: NA
d_gene: TRBD1
v_gene: TRBV7-9
CDR3nt: TGTGCCAGCAGCTTTAGGGACAGGATGAACACTGAAGCTTTCTTT
CDR3aa: CASSFRDRMNTEAFF

j_gene: TRBJ2-5
abundance: NA
d_gene: NA
v_gene: TRBV28
CDR3nt: TGTGCCAGCTTTAAGAATGTGAGGCAAGAGACCCAGTACTTC
CDR3aa: CASFKNVRQETQYF

j_gene: TRBJ1-1
abundance: NA
d_gene: NA
v_gene: TRBV6-6
CDR3nt: TGTGCCAGCAGTTACTGGGGAGTCAAACGCACTGAAGCTTTCTTT
CDR3aa: CASSYWGVKRTEAFF

j_gene: TRBJ2-5
abundance: few
d_gene: NA
v_gene: TRBV5-1
CDR3nt: TGCGCCAGCAGCTGGACCTCAGGGCAAGAGACCCAGTACTTC
CDR3aa: CASSWTSGQETQYF

j_gene: TRBJ2-3
abundance: NA
d_gene: NA
v_gene: TRBV4-1
CDR3nt: TGCGCCAGCAGCCAACGATTGGGCACAGATACGCAGTATTTT
CDR3aa: CASSQRLGTDTQYF

j_gene: TRBJ2-3
abundance: NA
d_gene: TRBD1
v_gene: TRBV6-4
CDR3nt: TGTGCCAGCAGTGACCCCGACAGGGGCACAGATACGCAGTATTTT
CDR3aa: CASSDPDRGTDTQYF

j_gene: TRBJ1-1
abundance: NA
d_gene: NA
v_gene: TRBV27
CDR3nt: TGTGCCAGCAGTTTAGGGCAGGCGGCTATAATGAACACTGAAGCTTTCTTT
CDR3aa: CASSLGQAAIMNTEAFF

j_gene: TRBJ2-7
abundance: NA
d_gene: NA
v_gene: TRBV16
CDR3nt: TGTGCCAGCAGCCATACAACTGCCGGGACTCCAAACTTC
CDR3aa: CASSHTTAGTPNF

j_gene: TRBJ1-2
abundance: NA
d_gene: NA
v_gene: TRBV5-1
CDR3nt: TGCGCCAGCAGCGGTTTAGGGACGGGTAACTATGGCTACACCTTC
CDR3aa: CASSGLGTGNYGYTF

j_gene: TRBJ2-7
abundance: NA
d_gene: NA
v_gene: TRBV6-5
CDR3nt: TGTGCCAGCAGTTACTCCCTGGGGTACGAGCAGTACTTC
CDR3aa: CASSYSLGYEQYF

j_gene: TRBJ1-1
abundance: few
d_gene: TRBD1
v_gene: TRBV4-3
CDR3nt: TGCGCCAGCAGCCAAGGTAGACAGGGGTATGAAGCTTTCTTT
CDR3aa: CASSQGRQGYEAFF

j_gene: TRBJ1-2
abundance: once
d_gene: TRBD1
v_gene: TRBV5-1
CDR3nt: TGCGCCAGCAGTCCGGGACAGAACTATGGCTACACCTTC
CDR3aa: CASSPGQNYGYTF

j_gene: TRBJ2-2
abundance: NA
d_gene: NA
v_gene: TRBV7-9
CDR3nt: TGTGCCAGCAGCTCCCTGGTGGCCGGGGAGCTGTTTTTT
CDR3aa: CASSSLVAGELFF

j_gene: TRBJ1-1
abundance: NA
d_gene: NA
v_gene: TRBV14
CDR3nt: TGTGCCAGCAGCCAAGCGTTAAACACTGAAGCTTTCTTT
CDR3aa: CASSQALNTEAFF

j_gene: TRBJ1-6
abundance: once
d_gene: NA
v_gene: TRBV7-9
CDR3nt: TGTGCCAGCAGCTCGAACACACCACCCCTCCACTTT
CDR3aa: CASSSNTPPLHF

j_gene: TRBJ1-5
abundance: NA
d_gene: NA
v_gene: TRBV7-2
CDR3nt: TGTGCCAGCAGCTGGGGGGGCGGAAATCAGCCCCAGCATTTT
CDR3aa: CASSWGGGNQPQHF

j_gene: TRBJ1-4
abundance: NA
d_gene: NA
v_gene: TRBV4-1
CDR3nt: TGCGCCAGCAGCCCGAGGGGGGATGCAACTAATGAAAAACTGTTTTTT
CDR3aa: CASSPRGDATNEKLFF

j_gene: TRBJ2-7
abundance: NA
d_gene: NA
v_gene: TRBV18
CDR3nt: TGTGCCAGCTCACCACTCCTAGACTACGAGCAGTACTTC
CDR3aa: CASSPLLDYEQYF

j_gene: TRBJ2-5
abundance: NA
d_gene: NA
v_gene: TRBV7-2
CDR3nt: TGTGCCAGCAGCTTATTGGGGCACTACCAAGAGACCCAGTACTTC
CDR3aa: CASSLLGHYQETQYF

j_gene: TRBJ2-7
abundance: NA
d_gene: NA
v_gene: TRBV5-6
CDR3nt: TGTGCCAGCAGCTTCAGGGGGGTAGACTTGAACGAGCAGTACTTC
CDR3aa: CASSFRGVDLNEQYF

j_gene: TRBJ1-2
abundance: NA
d_gene: TRBD1
v_gene: TRBV10-2
CDR3nt: TGCGCCAGCAGACTGACAGGGGCGTTTAACTATGGCTACACCTTC
CDR3aa: CASRLTGAFNYGYTF

j_gene: TRBJ2-7
abundance: NA
d_gene: NA
v_gene: TRBV5-6
CDR3nt: TGTGCCAGCAGCTTGGCTTCGGACGAGCAGTACTTC
CDR3aa: CASSLASDEQYF

j_gene: TRBJ2-3
abundance: NA
d_gene: NA
v_gene: TRBV10-2
CDR3nt: TGCGCCAGCAGAGAGGGGGTATGGACAGATACGCAGTATTTT
CDR3aa: CASREGVWTDTQYF

j_gene: TRBJ2-7
abundance: NA
d_gene: TRBD2
v_gene: TRBV4-1
CDR3nt: TGCGCCAGCAGCCATGAAGACCGGCCCGGACTAGCTCTGGCCTACGAGCAGTACTTC
CDR3aa: CASSHEDRPGLALAYEQYF

j_gene: TRBJ2-1
abundance: few
d_gene: TRBD2
v_gene: TRBV5-6
CDR3nt: TGTGCCAGCAGCTTAGGTAGCGGGAGTATTCGGTTCTTC
CDR3aa: CASSLGSGSIRFF

j_gene: TRBJ2-7
abundance: NA
d_gene: NA
v_gene: TRBV11-2
CDR3nt: TGTGCCAGCAGCTCTAGGGCGGTGCACGAGCAGTACTTC
CDR3aa: CASSSRAVHEQYF